This passage covers 5 T cell receptor beta chains from one sample sequenced in a study of T cell responses to AZD1222 COVID-19 vaccine. Clones were sequenced by immunoSEQ multiplex PCR, and TCRdb holds only the in-frame ones, with some missing. The sample has about 99,000 clones, 87% seen once. Sample: peripheral blood, taken on day 0 of AZD1222 vaccination. These receptors originate from an adult in good health.

This clone was counted between two and nine times. The J gene is TRBJ2-1, the V gene TRBV5-1; no clear D. Trimming removed 6 bases from V and 6 bases from J, with 13 bases in between. Germline CDR1 reads SGHRS; CDR2 reads YFSETQ. The CDR3 has 13 residues. DNA for the CDR3: TGCGCCAGCAACCGGCAGCAAGGCAATGAGCAGTTCTTC. It translates to CASNRQQGNEQFF.

The rearrangement links TRBV7-9 to TRBJ2-1; D possibly matches TRBD1 or TRBD2 (6 bases each). Looked up from germline, CDR1 is SEHNR and CDR2 is FQNEAQ (reference sequence). The CDR3 loop spans 14 amino acids. Trimming took 4 bases from V and 7 from J, leaving 14 bases between them. CDR3 bases: TGTGCCAGCAGCTGGAGGGGGAAGGTTAATGAGCAGTTCTTC. Translating it yields CASSWRGKVNEQFF.

The rearrangement links TRBV27 to TRBJ2-7; 14 bases are a match to TRBD2. The germline V gene encodes CDR1 MNHEY and CDR2 SMNVEV (reference sequence). V was pared by 3 bases and J by 9 bases, with 13 bases of the junction left unmatched. The CDR3 extends over 17 amino acids. This chain's CDR3 is CASSFRMTSGRGMGQYV. The CDR3 nucleotides read TGTGCCAGCAGTTTTAGGATGACTAGCGGGAGGGGTATGGGGCAGTACGTC.

The chain uses TRBV12-3 or TRBV12-4 and TRBJ2-3; no definite D call. The CDR3 has 11 amino acids. V was pared by 6 bases and J by 9 bases, with 10 bases between. The CDR3 region is CASSLPGTQYF. CDR3 nucleotides: TGTGCCAGCAGCCTGCCTGGGACGCAGTATTTT.

The chain is built from TRBV20-1 and TRBJ2-5; D gene unclear. The germline CDR1 and CDR2 sequences are DFQATT and SNEGSKA (reference sequence). The CDR3 loop spans 11 amino acids. The germline V and J ends were trimmed by 3 bases and 1 base, with 3 bases remaining between them. Here the CDR3 reads CSASGQETQYF. In DNA form, the CDR3 reads TGCAGTGCTAGCGGCCAAGAGACCCAGTACTTC.